The clone carrying this TCR beta chain has only one observation. The sample belongs to a study of blood T cell repertoires in COVID-19. CDR1 and CDR2 (germline): LGHNA, YNFKEQ. The CDR3 has 18 residues. Germline trimming cut 7 bases from V and 0 bases from J; bases unmatched to any gene: 10. The data were produced by immunoSEQ multiplex PCR, yet TCRdb's version contains in-frame clones alone and is incomplete. The sample lists roughly 260,000 clones, approximately 89% occurring once. This TCR came from a woman between 45 and 60 years old with acute or convalescent COVID-19. This sequence joins TRBV4-2 and TRBJ1-4; 11 nucleotides align to TRBD1. The sequenced sample consisted of peripheral blood. The CDR3 protein is CASTRTGGFVTTNEKLFF. CDR3 in DNA: TGTGCCAGCACCAGGACAGGGGGCTTTGTGACAACTAATGAAAAACTGTTTTTT.